This T cell receptor beta chain was retrieved from a study of a mutant IDH1 vaccine in newly diagnosed glioma. About the research overall: Vaccination followed radiotherapy alone by 4-6 weeks, or accompanied temozolomide cycles.

As for this clone: Its cognate antigen is unknown.

Method: immunoSEQ multiplex PCR; TCRdb's copy keeps in-frame clones and lacks some. This table holds approximately 76,000 clones, roughly nine tenths found once. CDR3 length: 14 residues. Trimming took 0 bases from V and 7 from J, leaving 10 bases between them. The germline V gene has CDR1 SGHTA and CDR2 FQGNSA. Stated time point: week 5, during vaccination. Every vaccine dose comprised 300 ug of mutant IDH1 20-mer peptide plus topical imiquimod. This TCR came from a woman in her forties or fifties with glioma. The V gene is TRBV7-2, the J gene TRBJ1-5; TRBD1 is a possible D gene (5 bases). The specimen comprised PBMCs, sampled from a glioma patient whose treatment included an IDH1 peptide vaccine. In DNA form, the CDR3 reads TGTGCCAGCAGCTTAGCTCAGGGAAGGCAGCCCCAGCATTTT. Its protein product is CASSLAQGRQPQHF. The full variable domain, its missing parts supplied by reference TRBV7-2 and TRBJ1-5, is GAGVSQSPSNKVTEKGKDVELRCDPISGHTALYWYRQSLGQGLEFLIYFQGNSAPDKSGLPSDRFSAERTGGSVSTLTIQRTQQEDSAVYLCASSLAQGRQPQHFGDGTRLSIL.